What follows is one TCR beta chain and its context. CDR3 length: 15 residues. Germline V gene sequence: CDR1 SGHNT, CDR2 YYREEE (reference sequence). V lost 4 bases and J lost 3; bases outside the gene matches: 6. These data belong to a study of blood T cell repertoires in COVID-19. Study information: Specimens from acute and convalescent COVID-19 originated in the United States, Italy and Spain.

This table comes from immunoSEQ multiplex PCR, and its TCRdb copy is limited to in-frame clones, with some not included. Of about 300,000 clones detected, about 83% appear once; the ten largest clones hold roughly 1.3%. The TCR sequence derives from a woman aged 50 to 60 with acute or convalescent COVID-19. This chain connects TRBV5-4 to TRBJ2-1, with 8 nucleotides matching TRBD2. The specimen sequenced was peripheral blood. The CDR3 spells CASSPSGSYYNEQFF. The CDR3, as DNA: TGTGCCAGCAGCCCTAGCGGGTCCTACTACAATGAGCAGTTCTTC.